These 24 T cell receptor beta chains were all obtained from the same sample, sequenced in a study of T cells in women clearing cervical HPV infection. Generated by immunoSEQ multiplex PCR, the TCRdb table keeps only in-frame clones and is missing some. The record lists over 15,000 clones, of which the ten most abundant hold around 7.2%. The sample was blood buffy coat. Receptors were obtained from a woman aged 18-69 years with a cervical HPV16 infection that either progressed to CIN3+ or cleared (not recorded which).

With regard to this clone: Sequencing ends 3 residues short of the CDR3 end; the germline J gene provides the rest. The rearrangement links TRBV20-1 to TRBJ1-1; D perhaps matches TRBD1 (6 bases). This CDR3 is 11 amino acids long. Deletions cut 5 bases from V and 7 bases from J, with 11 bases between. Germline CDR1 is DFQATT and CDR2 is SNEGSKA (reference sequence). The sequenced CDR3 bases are TGCAGTGCTCCTAGGACAGTTGAA. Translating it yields CSAPRTVE. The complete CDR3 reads CSAPRTVEAFF.

This chain's CDR3 is CASSLFYGNTGELFF. The DNA read from the CDR3 is TGTGCCAGCAGCCTTTTTTACGGGAACACCGGGGAG. This chain uses TRBV14 with TRBJ2-2; D not certain. The read ends 3 residues before the CDR3 terminus; that terminus is restored from the germline J gene. CDR1 is SGHDN and CDR2 is FVKESK in the germline V gene. V lost 4 bases to trimming and J lost 1 base, with 10 bases between them. The CDR3 runs to 15 residues.

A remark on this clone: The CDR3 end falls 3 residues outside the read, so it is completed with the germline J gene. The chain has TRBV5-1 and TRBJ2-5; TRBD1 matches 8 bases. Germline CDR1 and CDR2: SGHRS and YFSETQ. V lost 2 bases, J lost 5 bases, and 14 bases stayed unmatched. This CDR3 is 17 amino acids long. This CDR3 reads CASSFPGDRRSPETQYF. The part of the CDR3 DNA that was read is TGCGCCAGCAGCTTCCCCGGGGACAGGAGGTCGCCGGAGACC.

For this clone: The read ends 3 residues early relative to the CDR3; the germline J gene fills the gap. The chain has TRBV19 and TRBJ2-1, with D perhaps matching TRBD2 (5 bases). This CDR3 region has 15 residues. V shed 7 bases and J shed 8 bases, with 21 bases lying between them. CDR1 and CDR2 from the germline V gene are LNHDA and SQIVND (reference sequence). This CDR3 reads CASKSRTRVWDEQFF. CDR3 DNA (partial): TGTGCCAGTAAGTCTAGGACTCGTGTATGGGATGAG.

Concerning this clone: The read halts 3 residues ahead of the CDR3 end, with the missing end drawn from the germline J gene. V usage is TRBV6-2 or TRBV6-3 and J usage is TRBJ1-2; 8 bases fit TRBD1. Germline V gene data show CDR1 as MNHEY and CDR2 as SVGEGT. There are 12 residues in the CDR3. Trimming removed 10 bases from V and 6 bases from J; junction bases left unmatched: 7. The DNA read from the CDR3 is TGTGCCACCTTCGGACAGGGCGATGGC. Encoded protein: CATFGQGDG. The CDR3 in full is CATFGQGDGYTF.

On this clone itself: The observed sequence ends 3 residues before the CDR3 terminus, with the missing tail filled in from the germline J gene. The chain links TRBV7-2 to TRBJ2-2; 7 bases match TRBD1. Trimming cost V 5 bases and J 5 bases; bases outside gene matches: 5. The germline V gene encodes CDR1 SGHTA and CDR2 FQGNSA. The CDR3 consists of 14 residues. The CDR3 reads CASSPPTGTGELFF. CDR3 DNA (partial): TGTGCCAGCAGCCCTCCGACAGGGACCGGGGAG.

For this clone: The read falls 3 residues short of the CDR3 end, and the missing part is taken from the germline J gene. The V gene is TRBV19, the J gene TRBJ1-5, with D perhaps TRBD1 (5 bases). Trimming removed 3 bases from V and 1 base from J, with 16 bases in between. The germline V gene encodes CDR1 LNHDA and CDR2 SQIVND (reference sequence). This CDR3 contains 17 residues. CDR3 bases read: TGTGCCAGTAGTATCTCGGGGGTCAGCTCGAGCAATCAGCCC. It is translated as CASSISGVSSSNQP. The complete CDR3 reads CASSISGVSSSNQPQHF.

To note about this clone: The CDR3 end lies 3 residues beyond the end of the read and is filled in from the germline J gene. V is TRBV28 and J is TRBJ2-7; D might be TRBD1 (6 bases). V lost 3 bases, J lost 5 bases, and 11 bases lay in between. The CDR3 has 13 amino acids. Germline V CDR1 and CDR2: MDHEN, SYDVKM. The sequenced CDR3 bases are TGTGCCAGCAGTTTTTACAGGGCGGACGAG. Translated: CASSFYRADE. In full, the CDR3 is CASSFYRADEQYF.

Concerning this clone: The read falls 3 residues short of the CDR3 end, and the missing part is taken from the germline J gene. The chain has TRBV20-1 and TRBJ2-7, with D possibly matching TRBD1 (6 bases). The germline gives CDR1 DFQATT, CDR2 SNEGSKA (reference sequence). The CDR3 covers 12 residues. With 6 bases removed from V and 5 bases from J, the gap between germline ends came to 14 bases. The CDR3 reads CSAREQGHEQYF. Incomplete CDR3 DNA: TGCAGTGCCCGAGAACAGGGCCACGAG.

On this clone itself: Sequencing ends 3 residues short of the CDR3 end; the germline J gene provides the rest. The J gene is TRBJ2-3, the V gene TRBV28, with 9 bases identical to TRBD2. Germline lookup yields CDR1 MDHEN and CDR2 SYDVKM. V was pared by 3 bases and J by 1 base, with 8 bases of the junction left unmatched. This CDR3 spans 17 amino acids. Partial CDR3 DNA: TGTGCCAGCAGTTTCCAGGCGGCTAGCGGGGGCACAGATACG. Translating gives CASSFQAASGGTDT. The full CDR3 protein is CASSFQAASGGTDTQYF.

The CDR3 loop reads CATSRDGQTNEKLFF. CDR3 bases read: TGTGCCACCAGCAGAGATGGGCAGACAAATGAAAAA. The chain uses TRBV15 and TRBJ1-4; D is ambiguous. The read ends 3 residues shy of where the CDR3 ends; the end is completed using the germline J gene. Trimming removed 0 bases at V and 5 bases at J, with 10 bases between. Germline V lookup: CDR1 LNHNV, CDR2 YYDKDF (reference sequence). The CDR3 consists of 15 residues.

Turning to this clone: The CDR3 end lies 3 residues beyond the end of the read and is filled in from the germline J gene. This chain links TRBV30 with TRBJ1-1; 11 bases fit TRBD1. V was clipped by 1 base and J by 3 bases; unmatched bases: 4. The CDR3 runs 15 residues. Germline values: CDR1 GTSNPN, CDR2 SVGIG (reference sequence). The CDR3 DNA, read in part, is TGTGCCTGGAGTGCCGGGACAGGGGGTGACACTGAA. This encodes CAWSAGTGGDTE. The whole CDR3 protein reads CAWSAGTGGDTEAFF.

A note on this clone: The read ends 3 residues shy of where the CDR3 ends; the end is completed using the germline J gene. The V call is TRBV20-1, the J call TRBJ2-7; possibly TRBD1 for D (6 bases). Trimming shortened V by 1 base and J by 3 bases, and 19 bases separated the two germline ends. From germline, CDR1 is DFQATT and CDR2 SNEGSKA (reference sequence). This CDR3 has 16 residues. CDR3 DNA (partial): TGCAGTGCTAGAGCCCCCCTTAAACGGACAGTCTACGAG. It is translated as CSARAPLKRTVYE. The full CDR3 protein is CSARAPLKRTVYEQYF.

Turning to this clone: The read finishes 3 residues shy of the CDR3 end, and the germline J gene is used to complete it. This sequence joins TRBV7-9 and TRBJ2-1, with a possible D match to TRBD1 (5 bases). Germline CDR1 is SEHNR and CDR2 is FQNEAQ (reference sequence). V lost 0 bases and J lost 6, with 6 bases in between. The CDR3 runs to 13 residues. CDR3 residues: CASSLARGNEQFF. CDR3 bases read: TGTGCCAGCAGCTTAGCTAGGGGCAATGAG.

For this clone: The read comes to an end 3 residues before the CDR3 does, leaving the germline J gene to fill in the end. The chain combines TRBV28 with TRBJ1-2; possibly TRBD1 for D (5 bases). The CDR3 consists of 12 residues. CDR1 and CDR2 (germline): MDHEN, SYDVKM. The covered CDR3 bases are TGTGCCAGCAGTTTAGCGGGGCGCGGC. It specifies CASSLAGRG. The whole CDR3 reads CASSLAGRGYTF.

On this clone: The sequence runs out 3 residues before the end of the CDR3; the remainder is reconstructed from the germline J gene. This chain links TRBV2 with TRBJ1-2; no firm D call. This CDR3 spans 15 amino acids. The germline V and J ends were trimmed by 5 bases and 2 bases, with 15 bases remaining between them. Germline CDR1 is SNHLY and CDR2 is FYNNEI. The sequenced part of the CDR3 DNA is TGTGCCAGCAGTCCCCTCGGGGTGGAAAACTATGGC. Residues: CASSPLGVENYG. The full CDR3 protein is CASSPLGVENYGYTF.

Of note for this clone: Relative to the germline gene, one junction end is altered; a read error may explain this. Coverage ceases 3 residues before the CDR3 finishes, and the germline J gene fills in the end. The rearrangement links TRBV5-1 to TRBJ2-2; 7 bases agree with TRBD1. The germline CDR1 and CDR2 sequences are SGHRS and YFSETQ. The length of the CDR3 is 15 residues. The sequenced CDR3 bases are TGCGCCAGCAGTTTGGACAGGTCTAACACCGGGGAG. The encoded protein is CASSLDRSNTGE. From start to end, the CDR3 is CASSLDRSNTGELFF.

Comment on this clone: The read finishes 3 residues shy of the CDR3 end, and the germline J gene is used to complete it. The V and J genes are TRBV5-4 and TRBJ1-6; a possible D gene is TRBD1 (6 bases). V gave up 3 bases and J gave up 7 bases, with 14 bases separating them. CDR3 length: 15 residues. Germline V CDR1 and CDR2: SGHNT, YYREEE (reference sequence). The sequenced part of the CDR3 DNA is TGTGCCAGCAGCTCAGGGGCCCTAGTGAATTCACCC. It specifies CASSSGALVNSP. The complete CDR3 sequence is CASSSGALVNSPLHF.

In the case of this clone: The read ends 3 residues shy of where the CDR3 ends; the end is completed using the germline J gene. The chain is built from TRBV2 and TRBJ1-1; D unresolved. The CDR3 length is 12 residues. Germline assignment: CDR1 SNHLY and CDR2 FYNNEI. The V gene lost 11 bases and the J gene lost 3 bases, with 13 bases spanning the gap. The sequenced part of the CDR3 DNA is TGTGCCGCTCGACACCCGTACACTGAA. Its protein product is CAARHPYTE. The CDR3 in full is CAARHPYTEAFF.

The CDR3 spells CAWSTGESDTEAFF. CDR3 bases read: TGTGCCTGGAGTACAGGGGAATCGGACACTGAA. The V gene is TRBV30, the J gene TRBJ1-1, with 7 bases lining up with TRBD1. Sequencing ends 3 residues short of the CDR3 end; the germline J gene provides the rest. Germline lookup yields CDR1 GTSNPN and CDR2 SVGIG (reference sequence). This CDR3 spans 14 amino acids. After removal of 2 bases from V and 3 bases from J, the junction contained 6 bases not matched to a gene.

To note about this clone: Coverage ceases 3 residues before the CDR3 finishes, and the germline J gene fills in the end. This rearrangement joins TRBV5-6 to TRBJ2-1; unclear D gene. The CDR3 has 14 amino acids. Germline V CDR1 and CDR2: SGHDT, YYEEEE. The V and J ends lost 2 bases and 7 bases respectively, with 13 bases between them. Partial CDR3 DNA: TGTGCCAGCAGCTTTGTAGGCCAGGAGAATGAG. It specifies CASSFVGQENE. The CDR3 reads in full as CASSFVGQENEQFF.

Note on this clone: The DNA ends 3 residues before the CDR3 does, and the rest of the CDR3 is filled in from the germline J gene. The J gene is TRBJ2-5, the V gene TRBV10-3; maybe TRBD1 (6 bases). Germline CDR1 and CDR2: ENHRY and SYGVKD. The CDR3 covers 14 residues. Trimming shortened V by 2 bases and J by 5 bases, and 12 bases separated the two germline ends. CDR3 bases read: TGTGCCATCAGTGAGGTCAGGGGATTTGAGACC. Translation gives CAISEVRGFET. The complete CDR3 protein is CAISEVRGFETQYF.

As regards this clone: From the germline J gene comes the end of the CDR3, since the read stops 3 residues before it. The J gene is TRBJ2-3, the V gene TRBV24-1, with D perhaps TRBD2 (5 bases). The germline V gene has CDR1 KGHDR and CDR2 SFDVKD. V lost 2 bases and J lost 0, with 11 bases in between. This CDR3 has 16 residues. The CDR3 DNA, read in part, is TGTGCCACCAGTGATTCAGCGGAAACTAGCACAGATACG. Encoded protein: CATSDSAETSTDT. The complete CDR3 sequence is CATSDSAETSTDTQYF.

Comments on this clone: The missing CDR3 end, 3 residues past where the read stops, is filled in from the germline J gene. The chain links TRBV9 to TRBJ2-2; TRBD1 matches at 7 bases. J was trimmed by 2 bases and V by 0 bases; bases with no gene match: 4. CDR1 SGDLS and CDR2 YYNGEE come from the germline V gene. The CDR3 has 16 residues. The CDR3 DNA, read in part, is TGTGCCAGCAGCGTAGTTCAGGGGGTAAACACCGGGGAG. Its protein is CASSVVQGVNTGE. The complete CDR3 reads CASSVVQGVNTGELFF. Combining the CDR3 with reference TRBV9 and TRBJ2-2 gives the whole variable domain DSGVTQTPKHLITATGQRVTLRCSPRSGDLSVYWYQQSLDQGLQFLIQYYNGEERAKGNILERFSAQQFPDLHSELNLSSLELGDSALYFCASSVVQGVNTGELFFGEGSRLTVL.